Below, one T cell receptor beta chain is given with its context. As originally analysed: Amplification from reference gene primers served as the basis for estimated nucleated cell counts. The assay was immunoSEQ multiplex PCR, and TCRdb's table has in-frame clones only and misses some. D and trimming were read from the DNA, whereas the V and J calls and clone size are those reported in that table. The repertoire includes around 300,000 clones, approximately 85% of them detected once, and 9% to 9.5% sits in the top ten. The data originate from a study of blood T cell repertoires in COVID-19. Overall study context: From the United States, Italy and Spain came samples of acute and convalescent COVID-19. From T cells, B-cell-depleted T cells, or PBMCs came the material, which was cDNA or gDNA.

From germline, CDR1 is SGHRS and CDR2 YFSETQ. V lost 0 bases and J 4 bases, leaving 11 bases between the germline ends. CDR3 length: 16 amino acids. Sequenced sample: peripheral blood. The chain carries TRBV5-1 and TRBJ1-6; D gene uncertain. The sequence was obtained from a man in his late teens or twenties with active or convalescent COVID-19. The CDR3 DNA follows: TGCGCCAGCAGCTTGGAGGCAGGTGGTTATAATTCACCCCTCCACTTT. It codes for CASSLEAGGYNSPLHF.